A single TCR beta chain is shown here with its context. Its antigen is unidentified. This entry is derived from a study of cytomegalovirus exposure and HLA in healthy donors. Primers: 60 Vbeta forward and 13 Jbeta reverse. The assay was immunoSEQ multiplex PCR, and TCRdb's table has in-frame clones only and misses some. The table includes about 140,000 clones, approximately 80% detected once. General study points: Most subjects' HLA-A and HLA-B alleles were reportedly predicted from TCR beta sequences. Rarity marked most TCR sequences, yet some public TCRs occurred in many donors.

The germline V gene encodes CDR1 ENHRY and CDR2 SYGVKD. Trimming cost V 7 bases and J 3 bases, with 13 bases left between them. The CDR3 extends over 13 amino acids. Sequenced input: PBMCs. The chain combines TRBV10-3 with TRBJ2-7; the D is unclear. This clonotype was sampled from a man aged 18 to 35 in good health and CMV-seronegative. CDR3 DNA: TGTGCCATCAATGGGCTCGAGAACTACGAGCAGTACTTC. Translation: CAINGLENYEQYF.